This paragraph covers one T cell receptor (beta chain) sequence. These data come from a study of blood T cell repertoires in COVID-19. About the research overall: Sample material is recorded as cDNA or gDNA derived from T cells, B-cell-depleted T cells, or PBMCs.

Only in-frame clones appear in the TCRdb table, and some are missing; sequencing was by immunoSEQ multiplex PCR. The sample shows tens of thousands of clones, approximately 86% of them seen only once. The V gene's germline CDR1 is SGHDN and CDR2 FVKESK. V lost 3 bases and J 3 bases, leaving 16 bases between the germline ends. This CDR3 has 16 residues. This clonotype originated in a man aged 35-49 years with COVID-19, enrolled during active disease. V gene TRBV14 combines with J gene TRBJ2-3; a weak D match, TRBD2 (6 bases). The sequenced material came from peripheral blood. CDR3 bases: TGTGCCAGCAGCCAGTTTGGGCGGGAACCTACAGATACGCAGTATTTT. Residues: CASSQFGREPTDTQYF.